Following are 3 T cell receptor beta chains from one sample sequenced in a study of blood T cells in healthy people across ages. PCR was performed a second time for roughly 7 to 12 cycles using a sample-barcoded 5' primer and a J-beta primer mix. TCRdb re-called the 5' RACE reads with MiXCR, one entry per CDR3 protein. Of about 650,000 distinct CDR3 sequences listed, around 32% were seen once; the top ten hold 15%. The sample taken for sequencing was blood. The receptors were gathered from a woman aged 80 or over in good health.

This clonotype was seen ten or more times. This chain links TRBV2 with TRBJ2-3; D gene ambiguous. V lost 4 bases and J lost 5, with 16 bases in between. The CDR3 loop spans 15 amino acids. From germline, CDR1 is SNHLY and CDR2 FYNNEI. Here the CDR3 reads CASSALGTAQDTQYF. The CDR3 region has the DNA TGTGCCAGCAGTGCGCTAGGCACAGCACAAGATACGCAGTATTTT.

This clonotype was found many times. The V call is TRBV3-1, the J call TRBJ2-1; 10 bases are shared with TRBD2. CDR3 size: 15 residues. CDR1 and CDR2 (germline): LGHDT, YNNKEL (reference sequence). J was trimmed by 8 bases and V by 4 bases; bases with no gene match: 8. The CDR3 DNA reads TGTGCCAGCAGCCGTCCGGGCAGCGGGGGGGATGAGCAGTTCTTC. It encodes CASSRPGSGGDEQFF.

This clonotype was observed a few times. A single base separates this from a much larger clone, so it may be a read error. V usage is TRBV3-1 and J usage is TRBJ2-7; 7 bases are a match to TRBD2. Germline V gene data show CDR1 as LGHDT and CDR2 as YNNKEL (reference sequence). After removal of 3 bases from V and 4 bases from J, the junction contained 6 bases not matched to a gene. There are 14 residues in the CDR3. CDR3 loop: CASSQGQGGYEQYF. The CDR3 coding sequence is TGTGCCAGCAGCCAGGGGCAGGGAGGGTACGAGCAGTACTTC.